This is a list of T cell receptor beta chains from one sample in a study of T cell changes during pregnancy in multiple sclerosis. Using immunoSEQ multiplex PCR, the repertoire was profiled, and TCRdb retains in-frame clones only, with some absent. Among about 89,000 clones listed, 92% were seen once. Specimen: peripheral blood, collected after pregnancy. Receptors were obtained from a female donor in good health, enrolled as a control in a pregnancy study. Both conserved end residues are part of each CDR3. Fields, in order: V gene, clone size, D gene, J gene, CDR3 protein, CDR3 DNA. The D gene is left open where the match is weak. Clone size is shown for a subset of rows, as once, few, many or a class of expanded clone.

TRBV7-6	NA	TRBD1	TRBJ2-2	CASSSIRTGATGELFF	TGTGCCAGCAGCTCGATACGGACAGGGGCCACCGGGGAGCTGTTTTTT
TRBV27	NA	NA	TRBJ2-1	CASSLSGGGHNEQFF	TGTGCCAGCAGTTTATCAGGGGGGGGGCACAATGAGCAGTTCTTC
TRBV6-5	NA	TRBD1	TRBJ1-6	CASIPTGTDNSPLHF	TGTGCCAGCATTCCCACCGGGACAGATAATTCACCCCTCCACTTT
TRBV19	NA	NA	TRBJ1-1	CASSPFLENTEAFF	TGTGCCAGTAGTCCCTTTCTAGAGAACACTGAAGCTTTCTTT
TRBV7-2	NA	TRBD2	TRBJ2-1	CASSPRLAGRNEQFF	TGTGCCAGCAGCCCAAGACTAGCGGGAAGGAATGAGCAGTTCTTC
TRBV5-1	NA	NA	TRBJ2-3	CASSLENRVIGTDTQYF	TGCGCCAGCAGCTTGGAAAACAGGGTCATAGGAACAGATACGCAGTATTTT
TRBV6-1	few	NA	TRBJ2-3	CASSETSGTGATDTQYF	TGTGCCAGCAGTGAGACATCCGGGACGGGAGCCACAGATACGCAGTATTTT
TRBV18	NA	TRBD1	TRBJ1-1	CASSPNDRGNTEAFF	TGTGCCAGCTCACCAAATGACAGGGGGAACACTGAAGCTTTCTTT
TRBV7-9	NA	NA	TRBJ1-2	CASSASGTPNYGYTF	TGTGCCAGCAGCGCCTCCGGGACACCAAACTATGGCTACACCTTC
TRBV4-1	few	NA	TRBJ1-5	CASSQGREPQHF	TGCGCCAGCAGCCAAGGAAGAGAGCCCCAGCATTTT
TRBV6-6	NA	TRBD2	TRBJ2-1	CASPRLAGKVNEQFF	TGTGCCAGCCCGCGTTTAGCGGGGAAAGTCAATGAGCAGTTCTTC
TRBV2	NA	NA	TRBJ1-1	CASSVGQYTEAFF	TGTGCCAGCAGTGTAGGACAGTACACTGAAGCTTTCTTT
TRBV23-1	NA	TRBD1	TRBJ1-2	CASSRDRDRFYGYTF	TGCGCCAGCTCTCGGGACCGGGACAGGTTCTATGGCTACACCTTC
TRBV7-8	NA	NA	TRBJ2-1	CASSSTEGEQFF	TGTGCCAGCAGCTCAACAGAGGGTGAGCAGTTCTTC
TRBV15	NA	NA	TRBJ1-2	CATSRGGLWGYTF	TGTGCCACCAGCAGAGGCGGGCTGTGGGGCTACACCTTC
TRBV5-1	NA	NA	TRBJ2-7	CASSLAVGGANTYEQYF	TGCGCCAGCAGCTTGGCGGTTGGGGGGGCCAATACCTACGAGCAGTACTTC
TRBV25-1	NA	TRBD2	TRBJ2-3	CASSVGLVTDTQYF	TGTGCCAGCAGTGTTGGACTAGTTACAGATACGCAGTATTTT
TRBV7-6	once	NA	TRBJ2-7	CASSPSDSAYEQYF	TGTGCCAGCAGCCCCTCGGACAGTGCCTACGAGCAGTACTTC
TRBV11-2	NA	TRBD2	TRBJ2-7	CASSKNPSGRVSEQYF	TGTGCCAGCAGCAAAAATCCTAGCGGGAGGGTTTCCGAGCAGTACTTC
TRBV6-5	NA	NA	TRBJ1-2	CASSYTELSGYTF	TGTGCCAGCAGTTACACAGAGTTGTCTGGCTACACCTTC
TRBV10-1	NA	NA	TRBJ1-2	CASREDRFYGYTF	TGCGCCAGCAGAGAGGACAGATTCTATGGCTACACCTTC
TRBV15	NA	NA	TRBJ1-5	CATSRDRVDQPQHF	TGTGCCACCAGCAGAGACAGGGTAGATCAGCCCCAGCATTTT
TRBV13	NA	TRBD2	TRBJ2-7	CASSPPQSGRAYEQYF	TGTGCCAGCAGCCCTCCCCAGAGCGGGAGGGCTTACGAGCAGTACTTC
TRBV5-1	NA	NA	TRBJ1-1	CASSLAGQTEAFF	TGCGCCAGCAGCTTGGCGGGACAAACTGAAGCTTTCTTT
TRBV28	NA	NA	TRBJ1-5	CASSLPGLPQHF	TGTGCCAGCAGTCTTCCCGGACTTCCCCAGCATTTT
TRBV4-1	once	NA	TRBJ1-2	CASSQSAGAVGYTF	TGCGCCAGCAGCCAATCGGCGGGCGCGGTAGGCTACACCTTC
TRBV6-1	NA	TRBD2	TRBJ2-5	CASSELAGGPQETQYF	TGTGCCAGCAGTGAGTTAGCGGGGGGACCCCAAGAGACCCAGTACTTC
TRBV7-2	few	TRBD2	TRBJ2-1	CASSLDGTRGNEQFF	TGTGCCAGCAGCTTAGATGGGACTAGGGGGAATGAGCAGTTCTTC
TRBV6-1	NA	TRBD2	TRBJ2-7	CASSDGLAGSYEQYF	TGTGCCAGCAGTGACGGACTAGCGGGGTCCTACGAGCAGTACTTC
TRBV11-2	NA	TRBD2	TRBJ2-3	CASSLSGGALDTQYF	TGTGCCAGCAGCCTTAGCGGGGGGGCCCTGGATACGCAGTATTTT
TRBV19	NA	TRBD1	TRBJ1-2	CASSITGTGPYGYTF	TGTGCCAGTAGTATAACCGGGACAGGGCCCTATGGCTACACCTTC
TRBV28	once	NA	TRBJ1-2	CASSFRGTWSYTF	TGTGCCAGCAGTTTTCGGGGGACTTGGAGCTACACCTTC
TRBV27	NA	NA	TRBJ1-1	CASSFNPGLNTEAFF	TGTGCCAGCAGTTTTAATCCAGGGTTGAACACTGAAGCTTTCTTT
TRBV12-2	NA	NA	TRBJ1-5	CASRHRGTGQPQHF	TGTGCAAGTCGCCACCGAGGTACAGGACAGCCCCAGCATTTT
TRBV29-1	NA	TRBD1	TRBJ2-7	CSVESGGSYEQYF	TGCAGCGTTGAATCAGGGGGTTCCTACGAGCAGTACTTC
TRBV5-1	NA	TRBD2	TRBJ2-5	CASSFSSGDQETQYF	TGCGCCAGCAGCTTTAGTAGCGGGGACCAAGAGACCCAGTACTTC
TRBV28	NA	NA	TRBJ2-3	CASSLYRGRITDTQYF	TGTGCCAGCAGTTTATATAGGGGTAGGATCACAGATACGCAGTATTTT
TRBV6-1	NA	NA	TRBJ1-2	CATGLAGQSYTF	TGTGCCACCGGCCTGGCAGGCCAGAGTTACACCTTC
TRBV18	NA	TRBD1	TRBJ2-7	CASSPGTGGFYEQYF	TGTGCCAGCTCACCTGGGACAGGGGGCTTTTACGAGCAGTACTTC
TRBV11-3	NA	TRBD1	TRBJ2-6	CASSPRDSSATGANVLTF	TGTGCCAGCAGCCCCCGGGACAGCTCGGCCACTGGGGCCAACGTCCTGACTTTC
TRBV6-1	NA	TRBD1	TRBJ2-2	CASSARGQGNTGELFF	TGTGCCAGCAGTGCTCGGGGACAGGGGAACACCGGGGAGCTGTTTTTT
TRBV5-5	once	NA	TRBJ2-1	CASSAGASGYNEQFF	TGTGCCAGCAGCGCGGGGGCTAGCGGATACAATGAGCAGTTCTTC
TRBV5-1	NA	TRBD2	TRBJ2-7	CASSSLAGSPYEQYF	TGCGCCAGCAGCTCTCTAGCGGGATCCCCCTACGAGCAGTACTTC
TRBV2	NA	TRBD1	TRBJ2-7	CASRVGTVEQYF	TGTGCCAGCAGGGTAGGGACAGTCGAGCAGTACTTC